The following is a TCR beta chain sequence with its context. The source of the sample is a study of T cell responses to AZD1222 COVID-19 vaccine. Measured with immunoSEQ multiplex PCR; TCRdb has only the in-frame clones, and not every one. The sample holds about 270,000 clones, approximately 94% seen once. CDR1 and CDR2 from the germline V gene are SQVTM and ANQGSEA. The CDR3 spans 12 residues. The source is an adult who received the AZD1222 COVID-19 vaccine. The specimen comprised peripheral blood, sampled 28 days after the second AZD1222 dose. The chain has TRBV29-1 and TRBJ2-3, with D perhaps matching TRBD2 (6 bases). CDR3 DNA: TGCGGCGGGGACTCTCGTACAGATACGCAGTATTTT. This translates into CGGDSRTDTQYF.